These 8 T cell receptor beta chains originate from one sample sequenced in a study of blood T cell repertoires in COVID-19. Some clones are missing from TCRdb's copy, which holds only in-frame ones; the method was immunoSEQ multiplex PCR. The sample holds 350,000 to 400,000 clones, 75% to 90% seen once. Sequencing was performed on peripheral blood. The receptors shown here come from a woman aged 55 to 70 with COVID-19, enrolled during active disease.

The chain links TRBV14 to TRBJ2-3; a possible D gene is TRBD2 (5 bases). V was clipped by 5 bases and J by 5 bases, with 20 bases between them. CDR3 length equals 16 residues. Per the germline V gene, CDR1 is SGHDN and CDR2 is FVKESK. The DNA for the CDR3 is TGTGCCAGCAGCTACTCTCCCGCCCGGGGTAGAGATACGCAGTATTTT. This gives the protein CASSYSPARGRDTQYF.

The rearrangement links TRBV18 to TRBJ2-5; 8 bases align to TRBD2. The CDR3 covers 16 residues. With 2 bases clipped from V and 2 bases from J, the junction kept 7 bases outside the gene matches. The germline CDR1 and CDR2 sequences are KGHSH and LQKENI. The CDR3 region is CASSPADLAGQETQYF. The CDR3 DNA is TGTGCCAGCTCACCAGCGGACTTAGCGGGGCAAGAGACCCAGTACTTC.

The rearrangement links TRBV18 to TRBJ1-1; perhaps TRBD1 as D (6 bases). The CDR3 runs 17 residues. The V and J ends lost 1 base and 4 bases respectively, with 19 bases between them. Per the germline V gene, CDR1 is KGHSH and CDR2 is LQKENI. CDR3 in DNA: TGTGCCAGCTCACCACGGAGTACAGGGCAGGGTGGCACTGAAGCTTTCTTT. Translated: CASSPRSTGQGGTEAFF.

This chain links TRBV27 with TRBJ2-7; D unresolved. Trimming cost V 3 bases and J 3 bases, with 9 bases left between them. CDR3 length: 13 amino acids. The germline V gene has CDR1 MNHEY and CDR2 SMNVEV (reference sequence). Here the CDR3 reads CASSFSNSYEQYF. CDR3 bases: TGTGCCAGCAGTTTCTCCAACAGCTACGAGCAGTACTTC.

V usage is TRBV5-6 and J usage is TRBJ1-2, with TRBD1 matching 10 bases. Germline CDR1 reads SGHDT; CDR2 reads YYEEEE. The CDR3 sequence is 16 residues long. V was pared by 7 bases and J by 4 bases, with 13 bases of the junction left unmatched. The CDR3 DNA sequence: TGTGCCAGCTACCGACTGGGGACAGGGGATTTCTATGGCTACACCTTC. Its translation: CASYRLGTGDFYGYTF. Drawing the rest from reference TRBV5-6 and TRBJ1-2, the complete variable domain is DAGVTQSPTHLIKTRGQQVTLRCSPKSGHDTVSWYQQALGQGPQFIFQYYEEEERQRGNFPDRFSGHQFPNYSSELNVNALLLGDSALYLCASYRLGTGDFYGYTFGSGTRLTVV.

The chain carries TRBV9 and TRBJ2-1; TRBD2 matches at 7 bases. The CDR3 is 16 amino acids. The V gene end was trimmed by 4 bases and the J gene end by 8 bases; junction bases not matched to a gene: 15. Germline CDR1 and CDR2: SGDLS and YYNGEE. This CDR3 is CASSLLGSGAPYEQFF. CDR3 DNA: TGTGCCAGCAGCCTTCTAGGGAGCGGGGCTCCTTATGAGCAGTTCTTC.

Only a few counts were recorded for this clone. The same CDR3 is also encoded by other DNA sequences in this sample. The chain combines TRBV6-5 with TRBJ1-5, with D uncertain. V was cut by 0 bases and J by 0 bases, with 6 bases left in between. This CDR3 is 15 amino acids long. Germline values: CDR1 MNHEY, CDR2 SVGAGI. DNA for the CDR3: TGTGCCAGCAGTTACTCTCAGTATAGCAATCAGCCCCAGCATTTT. It yields the protein CASSYSQYSNQPQHF.

The chain employs TRBV5-4 and TRBJ2-5; D call uncertain. V lost 0 bases, J lost 0 bases, and 3 bases lay in between. Germline-derived CDR1 and CDR2 are SGHNT and YYREEE (reference sequence). The CDR3 is made up of 13 amino acids. The CDR3 loop is CASSLVNQETQYF. CDR3 coding DNA: TGTGCCAGCAGCTTGGTTAACCAAGAGACCCAGTACTTC.